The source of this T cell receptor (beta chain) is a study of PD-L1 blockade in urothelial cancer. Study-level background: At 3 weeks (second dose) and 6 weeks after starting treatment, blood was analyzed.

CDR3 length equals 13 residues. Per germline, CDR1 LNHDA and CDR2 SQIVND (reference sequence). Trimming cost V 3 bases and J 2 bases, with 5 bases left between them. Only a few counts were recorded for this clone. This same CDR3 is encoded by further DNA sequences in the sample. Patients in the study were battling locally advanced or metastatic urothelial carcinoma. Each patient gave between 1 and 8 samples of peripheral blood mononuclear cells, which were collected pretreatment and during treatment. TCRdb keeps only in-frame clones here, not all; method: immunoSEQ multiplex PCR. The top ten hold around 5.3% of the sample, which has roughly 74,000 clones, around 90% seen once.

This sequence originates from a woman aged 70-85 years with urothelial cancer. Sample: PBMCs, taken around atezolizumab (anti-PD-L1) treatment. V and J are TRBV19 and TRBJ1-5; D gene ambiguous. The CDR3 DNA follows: TGTGCCAGTAGTATCGCGGGCAATCAGCCCCAGCATTTT. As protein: CASSIAGNQPQHF.